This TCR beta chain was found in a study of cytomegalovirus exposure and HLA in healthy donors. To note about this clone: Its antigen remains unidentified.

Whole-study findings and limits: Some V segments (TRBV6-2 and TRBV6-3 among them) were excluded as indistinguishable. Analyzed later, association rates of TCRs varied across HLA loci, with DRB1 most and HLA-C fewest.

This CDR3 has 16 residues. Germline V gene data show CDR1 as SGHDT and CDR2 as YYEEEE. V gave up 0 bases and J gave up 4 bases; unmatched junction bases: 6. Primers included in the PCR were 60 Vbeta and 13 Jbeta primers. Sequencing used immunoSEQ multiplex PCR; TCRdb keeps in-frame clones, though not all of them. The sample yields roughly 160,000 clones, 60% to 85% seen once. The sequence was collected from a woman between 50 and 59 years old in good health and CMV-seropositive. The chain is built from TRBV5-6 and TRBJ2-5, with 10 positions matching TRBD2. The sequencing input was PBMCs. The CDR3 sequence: CASSLATSGMRETQYF. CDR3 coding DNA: TGTGCCAGCAGCTTGGCTACTAGCGGGATGCGAGAGACCCAGTACTTC.